The rows below give T cell receptor beta chains drawn from one sample of a study of Graves' ophthalmopathy and Graves' hyperthyroidism. TCRdb recomputed calls from the multiplex PCR reads with MiXCR, one row per CDR3 protein. The profile shows approximately 700,000 distinct CDR3 sequences, about two fifths of them singletons. Sequenced input: peripheral blood. The receptors originated from an adult man with Graves' ophthalmopathy. The conserved cysteine and the conserved F or W are not part of the CDR3 here.

v_gene: TRBV2
j_gene: TRBJ2-7
CDR3aa: AWSGRVLSYEQY

v_gene: TRBV10-3
j_gene: TRBJ1-3
CDR3aa: AISLTGSSGNTIY

v_gene: TRBV25-1
j_gene: TRBJ2-5
CDR3aa: ASRKGLAGVAETQY

v_gene: TRBV9
j_gene: TRBJ2-3
CDR3aa: ASSVALTGGSTDTQY

v_gene: TRBV3-1
j_gene: TRBJ1-1
CDR3aa: ASSQDSAGNTEAF

v_gene: TRBV10-2
j_gene: TRBJ1-2
CDR3aa: AAGRGGAY

v_gene: TRBV5-8
j_gene: TRBJ1-3
CDR3aa: ASSLNGNTIY

v_gene: TRBV12-3/TRBV12-4
j_gene: TRBJ2-5
CDR3aa: ASSRPWGETQY

v_gene: TRBV12-3/TRBV12-4
j_gene: TRBJ2-5
CDR3aa: ASSRDRGYMKTQY

v_gene: TRBV2
j_gene: TRBJ2-1
CDR3aa: ASSPPVGSYNEQF

v_gene: TRBV12-5
j_gene: TRBJ1-2
CDR3aa: ASGLQGASYGYT

v_gene: TRBV14
j_gene: TRBJ2-7
CDR3aa: ASSQVGAGSGQY

v_gene: TRBV12-3/TRBV12-4
j_gene: TRBJ1-2
CDR3aa: ASSPRMTTNYGYT

v_gene: TRBV6-1
j_gene: TRBJ2-2
CDR3aa: ATKGRTGELF

v_gene: TRBV2
j_gene: TRBJ2-2
CDR3aa: ASSRGGNTGELF

v_gene: TRBV10-3
j_gene: TRBJ1-1
CDR3aa: AISESRQMNTEAF

v_gene: TRBV7-9
j_gene: TRBJ1-1
CDR3aa: ASSQPPLWTEAF

v_gene: TRBV29-1
j_gene: TRBJ2-2
CDR3aa: SAEQGLGSGELF

v_gene: TRBV11-1
j_gene: TRBJ2-2
CDR3aa: ASSQEGLTGELF

v_gene: TRBV12-3/TRBV12-4
j_gene: TRBJ2-7
CDR3aa: ASSLEGGPYEQY

v_gene: TRBV9
j_gene: TRBJ1-1
CDR3aa: ASSLGSPQEAF

v_gene: TRBV19
j_gene: TRBJ1-4
CDR3aa: ASSIVGQRFNEKLF

v_gene: TRBV9
j_gene: TRBJ1-2
CDR3aa: ASSVAIGKANYGYT